The clone carrying this T cell receptor beta chain was found a few times. Trimming cost V 2 bases and J 4 bases, with 12 bases left between them. CDR1 and CDR2 (germline): SGHKS, YYEKEE (reference sequence). This CDR3 region has 14 residues. The data originate from a study of blood T cell repertoires in COVID-19. Libraries were prepared by immunoSEQ multiplex PCR; TCRdb keeps only in-frame clonotypes and omits some of them. Among about 210,000 clones listed, about 90% were seen once. This chain joins TRBV5-5 and TRBJ1-2, with D unresolved. Input material: peripheral blood. The receptor was isolated from a woman aged 65 to 85 with acute or convalescent COVID-19. CDR3 region: CASSLPPGSYGYTF. The CDR3 DNA reads TGTGCCAGCAGCTTACCCCCGGGGAGCTATGGCTACACCTTC.